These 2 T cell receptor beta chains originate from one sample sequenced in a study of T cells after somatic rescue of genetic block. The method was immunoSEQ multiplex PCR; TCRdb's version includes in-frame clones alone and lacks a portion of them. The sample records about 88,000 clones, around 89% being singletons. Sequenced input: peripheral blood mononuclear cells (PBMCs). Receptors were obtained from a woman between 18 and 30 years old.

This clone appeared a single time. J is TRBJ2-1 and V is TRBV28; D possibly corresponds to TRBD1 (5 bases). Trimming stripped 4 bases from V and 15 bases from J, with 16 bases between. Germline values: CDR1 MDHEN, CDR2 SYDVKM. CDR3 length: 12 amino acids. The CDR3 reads CASSWRGARRFF. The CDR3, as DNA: TGTGCCAGCAGTTGGCGTGGGGCAAGACGGTTCTTC.

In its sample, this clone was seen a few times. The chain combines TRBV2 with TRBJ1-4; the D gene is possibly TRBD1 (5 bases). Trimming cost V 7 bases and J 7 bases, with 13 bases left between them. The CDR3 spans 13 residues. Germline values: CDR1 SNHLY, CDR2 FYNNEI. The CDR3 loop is CASTGPALEKLFF. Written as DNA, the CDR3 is TGTGCCAGCACGGGGCCTGCACTTGAAAAACTGTTTTTT.